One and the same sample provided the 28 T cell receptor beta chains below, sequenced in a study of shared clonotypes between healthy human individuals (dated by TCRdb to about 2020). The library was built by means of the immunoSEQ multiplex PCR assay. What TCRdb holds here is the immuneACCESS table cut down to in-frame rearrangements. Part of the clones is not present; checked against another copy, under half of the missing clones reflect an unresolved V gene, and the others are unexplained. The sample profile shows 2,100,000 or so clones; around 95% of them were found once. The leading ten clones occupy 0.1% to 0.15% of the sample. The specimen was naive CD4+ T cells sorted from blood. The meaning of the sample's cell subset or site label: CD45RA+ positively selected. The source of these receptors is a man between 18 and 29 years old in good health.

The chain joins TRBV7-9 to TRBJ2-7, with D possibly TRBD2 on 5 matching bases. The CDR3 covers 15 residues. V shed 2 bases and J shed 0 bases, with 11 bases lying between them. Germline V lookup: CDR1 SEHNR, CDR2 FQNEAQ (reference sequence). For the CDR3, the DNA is TGTGCCAGCAGCTTAAGCGGCGCCTTCTCCTACGAGCAGTACTTC. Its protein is CASSLSGAFSYEQYF.

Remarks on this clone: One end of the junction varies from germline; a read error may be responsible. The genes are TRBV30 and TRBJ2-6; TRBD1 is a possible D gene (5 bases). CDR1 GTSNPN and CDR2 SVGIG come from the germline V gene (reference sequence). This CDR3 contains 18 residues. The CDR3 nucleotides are TGTGCCTGGAGTAGAACCCGCACCCTCGTCTCTGGGGCCAACGTCCTGGCTTTC. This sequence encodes CAWSRTRTLVSGANVLAF. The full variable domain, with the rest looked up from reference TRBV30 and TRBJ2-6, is SQTIHQWPATLVQPVGSPLSLECTVEGTSNPNLYWYRQAAGRGLQLLFYSVGIGQISSEVPQNLSASRPQDRQFILSSKKLLLSDSGFYLCAWSRTRTLVSGANVLAFGAGSRLTVL.

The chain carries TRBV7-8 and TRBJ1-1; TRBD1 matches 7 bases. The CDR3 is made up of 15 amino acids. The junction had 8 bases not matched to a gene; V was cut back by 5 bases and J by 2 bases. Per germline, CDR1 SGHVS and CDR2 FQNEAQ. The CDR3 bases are TGTGCCAGCAGCCCCTTGACAGGGACTAACACTGAAGCTTTCTTT. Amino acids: CASSPLTGTNTEAFF.

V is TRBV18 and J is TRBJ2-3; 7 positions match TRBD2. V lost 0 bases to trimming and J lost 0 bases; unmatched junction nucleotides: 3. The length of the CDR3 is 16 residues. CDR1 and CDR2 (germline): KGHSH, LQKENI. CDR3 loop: CASSPPSSGSTDTQYF. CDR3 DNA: TGTGCCAGCTCACCACCGTCTAGCGGCAGCACAGATACGCAGTATTTT.

CDR3 nucleotide sequence: TGCGCCAGCAGCCTCGACAGGACGTCCACAGATACGCAGTATTTT. Amino acid sequence: CASSLDRTSTDTQYF. The chain employs TRBV4-3 and TRBJ2-3; the D gene is possibly TRBD1 (6 bases). This CDR3 has 15 residues. The V and J ends lost 4 bases and 2 bases respectively, with 13 bases between them. CDR1 and CDR2 from the germline V gene are LGHNA and YSLEER.

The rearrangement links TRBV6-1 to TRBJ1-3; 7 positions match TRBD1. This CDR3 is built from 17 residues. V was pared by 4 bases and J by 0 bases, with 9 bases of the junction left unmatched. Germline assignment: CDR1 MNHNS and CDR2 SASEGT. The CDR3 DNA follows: TGTGCCAGCAGTGCCGAGCCGGGACAGATCTCTGGAAACACCATATATTTT. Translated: CASSAEPGQISGNTIYF.

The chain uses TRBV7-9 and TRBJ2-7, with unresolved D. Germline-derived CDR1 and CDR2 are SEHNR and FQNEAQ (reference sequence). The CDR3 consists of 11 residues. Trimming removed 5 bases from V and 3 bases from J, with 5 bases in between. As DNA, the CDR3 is TGTGCCAGCAGCCGATTCTACGAGCAGTACTTC. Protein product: CASSRFYEQYF. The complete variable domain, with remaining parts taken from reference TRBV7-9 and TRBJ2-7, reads DTGVSQNPRHKITKRGQNVTFRCDPISEHNRLYWYRQTLGQGPEFLTYFQNEAQLEKSRLLSDRFSAERPKGSFSTLEIQRTEQGDSAMYLCASSRFYEQYFGPGTRLTVT.

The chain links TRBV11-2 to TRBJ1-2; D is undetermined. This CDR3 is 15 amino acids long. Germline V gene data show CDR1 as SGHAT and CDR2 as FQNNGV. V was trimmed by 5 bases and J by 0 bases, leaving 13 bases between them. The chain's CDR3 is CASSPWALANYGYTF. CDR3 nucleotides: TGTGCCAGCAGCCCCTGGGCCCTCGCTAACTATGGCTACACCTTC. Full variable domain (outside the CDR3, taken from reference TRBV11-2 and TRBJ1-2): EAGVAQSPRYKIIEKRQSVAFWCNPISGHATLYWYQQILGQGPKLLIQFQNNGVVDDSQLPKDRFSAERLKGVDSTLKIQPAKLEDSAVYLCASSPWALANYGYTFGSGTRLTVV.

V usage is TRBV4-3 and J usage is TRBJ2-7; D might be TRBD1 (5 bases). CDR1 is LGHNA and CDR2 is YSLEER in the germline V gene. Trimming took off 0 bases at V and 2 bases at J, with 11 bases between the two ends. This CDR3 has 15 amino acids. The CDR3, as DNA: TGCGCCAGCAGCCAAGATTTGTACAGGCCCTACGAGCAGTACTTC. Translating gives CASSQDLYRPYEQYF.

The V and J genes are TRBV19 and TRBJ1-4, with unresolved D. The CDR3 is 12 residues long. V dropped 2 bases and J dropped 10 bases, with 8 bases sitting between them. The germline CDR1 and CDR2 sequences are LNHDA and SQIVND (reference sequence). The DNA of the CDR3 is TGTGCCAGTAGTATAATCTTCGGAAAACTGTTTTTT. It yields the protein CASSIIFGKLFF.

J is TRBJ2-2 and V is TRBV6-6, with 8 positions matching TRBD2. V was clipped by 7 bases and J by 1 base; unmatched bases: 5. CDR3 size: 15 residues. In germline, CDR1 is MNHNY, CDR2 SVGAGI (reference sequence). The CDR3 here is CASIFTSGNTGELFF. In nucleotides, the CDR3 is TGTGCCAGCATTTTTACTAGCGGGAACACCGGGGAGCTGTTTTTT.

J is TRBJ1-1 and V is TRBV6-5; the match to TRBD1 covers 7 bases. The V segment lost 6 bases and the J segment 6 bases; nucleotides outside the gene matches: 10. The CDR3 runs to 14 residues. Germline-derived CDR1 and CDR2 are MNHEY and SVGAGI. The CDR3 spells CASSWDSLRSEAFF. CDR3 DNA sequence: TGTGCCAGCAGCTGGGACAGCCTACGGTCTGAAGCTTTCTTT.

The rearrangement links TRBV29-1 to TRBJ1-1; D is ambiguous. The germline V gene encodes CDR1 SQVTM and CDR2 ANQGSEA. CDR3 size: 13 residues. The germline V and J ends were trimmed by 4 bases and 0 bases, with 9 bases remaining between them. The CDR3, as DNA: TGCAGCGTTGGGGGATTTTTGAACACTGAAGCTTTCTTT. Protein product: CSVGGFLNTEAFF.

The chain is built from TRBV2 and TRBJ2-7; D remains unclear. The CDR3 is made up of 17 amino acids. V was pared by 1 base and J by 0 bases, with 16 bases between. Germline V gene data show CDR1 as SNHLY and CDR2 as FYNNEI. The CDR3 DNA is TGTGCCAGCAGTGAAGTGATGACCGACACGGGCTCCTACGAGCAGTACTTC. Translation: CASSEVMTDTGSYEQYF.

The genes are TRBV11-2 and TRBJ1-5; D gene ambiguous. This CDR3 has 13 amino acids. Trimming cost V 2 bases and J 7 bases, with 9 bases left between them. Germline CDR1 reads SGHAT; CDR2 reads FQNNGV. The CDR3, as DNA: TGTGCCAGCAGCTTATCTCTGGTCCAGCCCCAGCATTTT. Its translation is CASSLSLVQPQHF.

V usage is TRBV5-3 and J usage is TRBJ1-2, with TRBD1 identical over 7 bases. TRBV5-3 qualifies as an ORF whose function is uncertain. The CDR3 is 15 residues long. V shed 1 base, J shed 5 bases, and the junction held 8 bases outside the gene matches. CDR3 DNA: TGTGCCAGAAGCTTGAGACAGGGACTTTGGTATGGCTACACCTTC. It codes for CARSLRQGLWYGYTF.

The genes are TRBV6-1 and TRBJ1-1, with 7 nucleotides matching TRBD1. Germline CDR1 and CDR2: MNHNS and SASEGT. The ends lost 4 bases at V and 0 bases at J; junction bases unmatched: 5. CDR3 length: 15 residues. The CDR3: CASSVSGQMNTEAFF. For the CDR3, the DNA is TGTGCCAGCAGTGTATCGGGACAGATGAACACTGAAGCTTTCTTT.

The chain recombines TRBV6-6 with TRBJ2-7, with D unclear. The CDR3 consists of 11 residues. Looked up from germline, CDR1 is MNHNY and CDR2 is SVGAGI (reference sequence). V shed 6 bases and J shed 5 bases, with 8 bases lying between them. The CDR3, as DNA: TGTGCCAGCAGCGCCCCGAACGAGCAGTACTTC. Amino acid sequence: CASSAPNEQYF.

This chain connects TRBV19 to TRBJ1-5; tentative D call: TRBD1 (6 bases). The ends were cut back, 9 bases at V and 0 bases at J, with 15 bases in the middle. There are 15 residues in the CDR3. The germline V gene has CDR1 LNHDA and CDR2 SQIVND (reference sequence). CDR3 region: CASRTVSYSNQPQHF. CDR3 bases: TGTGCCAGCCGGACAGTTAGCTATAGCAATCAGCCCCAGCATTTT.

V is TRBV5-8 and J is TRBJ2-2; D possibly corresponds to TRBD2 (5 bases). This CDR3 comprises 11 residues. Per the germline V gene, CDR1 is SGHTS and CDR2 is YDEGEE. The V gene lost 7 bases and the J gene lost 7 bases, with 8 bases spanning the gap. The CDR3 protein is CASAGNGELFF. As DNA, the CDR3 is TGTGCCAGCGCGGGCAACGGGGAGCTGTTTTTT.

Here the CDR3 DNA reads TGTGCCAGCAGCTTAGCAGTACCCGGCTACACCTTC. Translation gives CASSLAVPGYTF. The J gene is TRBJ1-2, the V gene TRBV7-9; D is unclear. There are 12 residues in the CDR3. The germline V gene has CDR1 SEHNR and CDR2 FQNEAQ (reference sequence). Trimming left V 0 bases short and J 8 bases short, with 7 bases between.

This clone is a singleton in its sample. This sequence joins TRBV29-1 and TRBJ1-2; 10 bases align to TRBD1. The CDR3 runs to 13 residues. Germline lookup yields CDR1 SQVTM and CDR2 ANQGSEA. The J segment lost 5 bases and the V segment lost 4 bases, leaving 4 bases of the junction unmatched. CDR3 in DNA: TGCAGCGTTGGGACAGGGGGTGATTATGGCTACACCTTC. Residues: CSVGTGGDYGYTF.

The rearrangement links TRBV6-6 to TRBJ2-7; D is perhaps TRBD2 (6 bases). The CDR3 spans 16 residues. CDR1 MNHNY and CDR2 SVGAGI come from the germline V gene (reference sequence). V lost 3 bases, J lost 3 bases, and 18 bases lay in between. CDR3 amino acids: CASSYAPRGSRYEQYF. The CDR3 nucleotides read TGTGCCAGCAGTTATGCCCCGCGGGGCAGCCGCTACGAGCAGTACTTC.

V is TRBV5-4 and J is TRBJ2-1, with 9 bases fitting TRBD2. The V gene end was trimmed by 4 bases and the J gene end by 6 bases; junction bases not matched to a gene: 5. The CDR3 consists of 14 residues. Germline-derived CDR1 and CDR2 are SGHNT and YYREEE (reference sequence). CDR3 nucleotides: TGTGCCAGCAGCATTAGCGGGAGTTTCAATGAGCAGTTCTTC. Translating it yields CASSISGSFNEQFF. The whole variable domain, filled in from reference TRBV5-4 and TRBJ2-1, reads ETGVTQSPTHLIKTRGQQVTLRCSSQSGHNTVSWYQQALGQGPQFIFQYYREEENGRGNFPPRFSGLQFPNYSSELNVNALELDDSALYLCASSISGSFNEQFFGPGTRLTVL.

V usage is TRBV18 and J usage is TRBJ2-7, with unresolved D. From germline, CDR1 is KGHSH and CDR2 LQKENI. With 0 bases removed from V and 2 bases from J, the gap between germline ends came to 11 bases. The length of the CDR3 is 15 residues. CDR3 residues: CASSPPSKGPYEQYF. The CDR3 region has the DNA TGTGCCAGCTCACCACCGTCGAAAGGGCCCTACGAGCAGTACTTC.

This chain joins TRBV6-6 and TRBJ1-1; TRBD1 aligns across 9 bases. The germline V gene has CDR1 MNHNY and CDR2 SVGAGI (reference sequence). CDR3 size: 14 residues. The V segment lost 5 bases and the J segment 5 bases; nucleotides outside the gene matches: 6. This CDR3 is CASSPQGAETEAFF. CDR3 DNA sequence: TGTGCCAGCAGTCCACAGGGGGCGGAAACTGAAGCTTTCTTT.

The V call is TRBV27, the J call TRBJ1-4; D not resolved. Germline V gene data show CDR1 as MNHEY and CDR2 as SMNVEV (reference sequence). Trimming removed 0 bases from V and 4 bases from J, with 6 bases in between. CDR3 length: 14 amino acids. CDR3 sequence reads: CASSLSRGNEKLFF. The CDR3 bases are TGTGCCAGCAGTTTATCGCGGGGTAATGAAAAACTGTTTTTT.

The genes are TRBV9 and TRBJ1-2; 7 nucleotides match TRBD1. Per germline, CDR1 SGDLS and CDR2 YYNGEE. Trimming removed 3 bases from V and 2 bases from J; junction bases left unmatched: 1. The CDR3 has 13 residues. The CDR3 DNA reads TGTGCCAGCAGCGCACAGGGGAACTATGGCTACACCTTC. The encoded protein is CASSAQGNYGYTF.